This TCR beta chain was identified in a study of blood T cell repertoires in COVID-19. The protocol was immunoSEQ multiplex PCR, while the TCRdb copy is restricted to in-frame clones and leaves out a portion. The top ten hold under 2.5% of the sample, which has a few hundred thousand clones, approximately 85% seen once. Cohorts were assigned according to the clinical history that participants reported. V was trimmed by 4 bases and J by 0 bases, leaving 13 bases between them. CDR3 size: 17 residues. Per the germline V gene, CDR1 is WSHSY and CDR2 is SAAADI. The origin of this receptor is a woman between 45 and 65 years old who had recovered from COVID-19. What was sequenced was PBMCs or T cells enriched from blood (not recorded which). The genes are TRBV10-2 and TRBJ1-6, with D uncertain. CDR3 in DNA: TGCGCCAGCAGTGGCAGACTTGGGAGCTCCTATAATTCACCCCTCCACTTT. It codes for CASSGRLGSSYNSPLHF.